This T cell receptor (beta chain) was profiled in a study of T-cell reconstitution after alpha-beta-depleted transplantation in children. As for this clonotype: Its cognate antigen is unknown.

Broader study findings: About two months after transplant, alpha-beta T cells reportedly came from several hundred expanded graft clones. At day 60, the high TCRbeta diversity found in some patients originated from recipient T cells and thymic progenitors that had survived. One year post-transplant, T-cell counts and diversity were largely derived from T cells produced anew.

A library of TCRbeta sequences, prepared with unique molecular identifiers, was generated. TCRdb analysed the PCR reads with MiXCR anew, one entry per CDR3 protein. This table has hundreds of thousands of distinct CDR3 sequences, about 16% appearing once. Source: PBMCs, mostly from graft donor cells, taken 360 days after TCRalphabeta/CD19-depleted stem cell transplant. The receptor's source is a male patient between 2 and 15 years old who had a stem cell transplant for acute lymphoblastic leukemia, so the T cells may come from the graft donor.

CDR3 bases: TGTGCCAGCAGGGGCGTAGCGCCAGGCACAGATACGCAGTATTTT. Amino acids: CASRGVAPGTDTQYF. The chain recombines TRBV12-3 or TRBV12-4 with TRBJ2-3; weak D call: TRBD2 (5 bases). V gave up 6 bases and J gave up 1 base, with 14 bases separating them. The CDR3 covers 15 residues.